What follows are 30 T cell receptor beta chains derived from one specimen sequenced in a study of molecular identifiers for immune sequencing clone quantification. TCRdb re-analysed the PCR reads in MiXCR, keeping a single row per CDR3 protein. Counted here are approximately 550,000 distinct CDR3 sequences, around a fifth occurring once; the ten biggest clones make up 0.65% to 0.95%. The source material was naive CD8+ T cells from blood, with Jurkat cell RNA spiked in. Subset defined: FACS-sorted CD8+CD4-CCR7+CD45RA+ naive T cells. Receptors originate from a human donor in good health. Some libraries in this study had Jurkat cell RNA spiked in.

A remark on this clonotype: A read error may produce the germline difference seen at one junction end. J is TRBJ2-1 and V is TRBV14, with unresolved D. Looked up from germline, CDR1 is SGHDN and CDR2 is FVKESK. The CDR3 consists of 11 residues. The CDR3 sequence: CASSQGYGQFF. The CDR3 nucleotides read TGTGCCAGCAGTCAAGGGTATGGGCAGTTCTTC.

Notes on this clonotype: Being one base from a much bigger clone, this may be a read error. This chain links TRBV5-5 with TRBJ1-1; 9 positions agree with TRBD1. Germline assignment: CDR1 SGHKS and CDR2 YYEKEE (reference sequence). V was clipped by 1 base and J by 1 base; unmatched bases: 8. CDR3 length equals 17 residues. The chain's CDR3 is CASSLHRGQGGNTEAFF. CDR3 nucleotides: TGTGCCAGCAGCTTGCACCGGGGACAGGGAGGGAACACTGAAGCTTTCTTT.

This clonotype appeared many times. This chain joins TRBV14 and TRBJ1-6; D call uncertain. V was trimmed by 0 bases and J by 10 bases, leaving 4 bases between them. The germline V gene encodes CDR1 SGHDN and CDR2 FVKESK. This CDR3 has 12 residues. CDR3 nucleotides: TGTGCCAGCAGCCAAGACTACTCACCCCTCCACTTT. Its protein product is CASSQDYSPLHF.

CDR3 loop: CASSLASTPPGELFF. DNA of the CDR3: TGTGCCAGCAGTTTAGCCTCGACCCCCCCCGGGGAGCTGTTTTTT. The genes are TRBV28 and TRBJ2-2; no clear D gene. The germline gives CDR1 MDHEN, CDR2 SYDVKM. The CDR3 has 15 amino acids. Trimming left V 2 bases short and J 6 bases short, with 13 bases between.

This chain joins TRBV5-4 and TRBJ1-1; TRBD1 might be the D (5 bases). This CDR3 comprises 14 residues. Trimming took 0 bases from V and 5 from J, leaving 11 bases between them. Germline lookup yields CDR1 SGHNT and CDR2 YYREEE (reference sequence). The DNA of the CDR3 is TGTGCCAGCAGCTTGGGCAGGGAAGGGACTGAAGCTTTCTTT. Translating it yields CASSLGREGTEAFF. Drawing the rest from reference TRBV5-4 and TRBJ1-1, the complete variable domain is ETGVTQSPTHLIKTRGQQVTLRCSSQSGHNTVSWYQQALGQGPQFIFQYYREEENGRGNFPPRFSGLQFPNYSSELNVNALELDDSALYLCASSLGREGTEAFFGQGTRLTVV.

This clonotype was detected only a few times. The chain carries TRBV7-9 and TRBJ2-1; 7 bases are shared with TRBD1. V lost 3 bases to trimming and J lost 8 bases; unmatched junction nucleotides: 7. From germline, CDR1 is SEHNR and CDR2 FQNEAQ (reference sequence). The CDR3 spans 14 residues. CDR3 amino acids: CASSFMTGSDEQFF. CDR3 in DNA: TGTGCCAGCAGCTTTATGACAGGGTCGGATGAGCAGTTCTTC.

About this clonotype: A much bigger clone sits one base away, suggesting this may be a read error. The CDR3 reads CASGPGRVVSHTQYF. The CDR3, as DNA: TGCGCCAGCGGCCCCGGTAGGGTAGTGTCGCATACGCAGTATTTT. The chain joins TRBV4-1 to TRBJ2-3; D remains unclear. V was pared by 8 bases and J by 7 bases, with 22 bases between. The CDR3 length is 15 residues. Germline V gives CDR1 MGHRA, CDR2 YSYEKL.

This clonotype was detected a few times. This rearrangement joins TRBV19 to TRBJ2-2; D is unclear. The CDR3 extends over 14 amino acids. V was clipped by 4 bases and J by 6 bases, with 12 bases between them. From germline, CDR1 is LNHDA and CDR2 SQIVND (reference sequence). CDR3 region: CASSTFGPAGELFF. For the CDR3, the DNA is TGTGCCAGTAGTACGTTCGGTCCCGCCGGGGAGCTGTTTTTT.

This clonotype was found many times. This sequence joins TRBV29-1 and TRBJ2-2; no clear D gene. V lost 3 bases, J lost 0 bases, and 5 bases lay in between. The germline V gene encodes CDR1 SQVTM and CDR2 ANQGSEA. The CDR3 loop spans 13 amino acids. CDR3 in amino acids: CSVDGSNTGELFF. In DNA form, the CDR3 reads TGCAGCGTTGATGGCTCGAACACCGGGGAGCTGTTTTTT.

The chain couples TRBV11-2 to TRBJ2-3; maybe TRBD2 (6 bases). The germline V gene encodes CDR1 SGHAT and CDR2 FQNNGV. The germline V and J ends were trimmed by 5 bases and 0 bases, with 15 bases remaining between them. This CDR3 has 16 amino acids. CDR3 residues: CASSQDYRSSTDTQYF. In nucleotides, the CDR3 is TGTGCCAGCAGCCAGGACTACCGAAGCAGCACAGATACGCAGTATTTT.

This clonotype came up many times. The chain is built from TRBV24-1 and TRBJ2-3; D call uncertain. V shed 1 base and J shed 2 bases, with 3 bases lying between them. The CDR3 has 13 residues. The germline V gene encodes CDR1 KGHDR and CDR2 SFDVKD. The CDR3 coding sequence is TGTGCCACCAGTGATTTTTACACAGATACGCAGTATTTT. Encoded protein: CATSDFYTDTQYF.

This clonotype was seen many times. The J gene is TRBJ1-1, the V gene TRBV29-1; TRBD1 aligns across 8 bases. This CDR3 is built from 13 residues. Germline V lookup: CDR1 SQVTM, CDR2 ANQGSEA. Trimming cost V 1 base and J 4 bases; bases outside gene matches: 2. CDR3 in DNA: TGCAGCGTTGAAGGTACAGGGGGCACTGAAGCTTTCTTT. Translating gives CSVEGTGGTEAFF. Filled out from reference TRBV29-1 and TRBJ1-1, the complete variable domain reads SAVISQKPSRDICQRGTSLTIQCQVDSQVTMMFWYRQQPGQSLTLIATANQGSEATYESGFVIDKFPISRPNLTFSTLTVSNMSPEDSSIYLCSVEGTGGTEAFFGQGTRLTVV.

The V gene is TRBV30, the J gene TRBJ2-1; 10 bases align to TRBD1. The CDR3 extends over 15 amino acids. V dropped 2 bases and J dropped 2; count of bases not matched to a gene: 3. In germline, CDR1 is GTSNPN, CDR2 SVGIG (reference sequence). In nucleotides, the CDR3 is TGTGCCTGGAGTCCGGGACAGGGGACCTACAATGAGCAGTTCTTC. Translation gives CAWSPGQGTYNEQFF.

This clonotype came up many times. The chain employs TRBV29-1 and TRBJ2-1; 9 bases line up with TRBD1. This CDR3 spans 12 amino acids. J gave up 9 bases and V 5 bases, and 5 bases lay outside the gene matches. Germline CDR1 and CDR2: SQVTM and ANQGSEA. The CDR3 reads CSVRGTGFEQFF. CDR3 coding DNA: TGCAGCGTTAGGGGGACAGGGTTTGAGCAGTTCTTC.

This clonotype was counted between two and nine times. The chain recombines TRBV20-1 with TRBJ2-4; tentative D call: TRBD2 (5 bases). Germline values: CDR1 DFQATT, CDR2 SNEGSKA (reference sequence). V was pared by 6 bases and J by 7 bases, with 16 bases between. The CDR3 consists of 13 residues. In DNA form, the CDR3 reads TGCAGTGCAGAGGGCCTGCCGGGGAACATTCAGTACTTC. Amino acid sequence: CSAEGLPGNIQYF.

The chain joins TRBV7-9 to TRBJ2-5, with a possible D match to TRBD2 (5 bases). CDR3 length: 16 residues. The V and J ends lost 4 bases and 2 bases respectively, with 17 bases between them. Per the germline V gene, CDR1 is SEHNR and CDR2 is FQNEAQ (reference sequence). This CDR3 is CASSSGVLAQQETQYF. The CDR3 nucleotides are TGTGCCAGCAGCTCCGGGGTCCTAGCCCAACAAGAGACCCAGTACTTC. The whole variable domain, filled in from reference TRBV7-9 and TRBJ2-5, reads DTGVSQNPRHKITKRGQNVTFRCDPISEHNRLYWYRQTLGQGPEFLTYFQNEAQLEKSRLLSDRFSAERPKGSFSTLEIQRTEQGDSAMYLCASSSGVLAQQETQYFGPGTRLLVL.

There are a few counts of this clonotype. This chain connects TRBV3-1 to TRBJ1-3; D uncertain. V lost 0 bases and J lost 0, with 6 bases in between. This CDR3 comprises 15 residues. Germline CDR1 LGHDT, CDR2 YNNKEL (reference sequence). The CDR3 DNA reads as TGTGCCAGCAGCCAAGACCCTACCTCTGGAAACACCATATATTTT. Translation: CASSQDPTSGNTIYF.

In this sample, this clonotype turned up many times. The CDR3 loop reads CASSSSATGHLNTEAFF. The DNA of the CDR3 is TGTGCCAGCAGCTCATCAGCCACGGGACACTTGAACACTGAAGCTTTCTTT. The V call is TRBV7-6, the J call TRBJ1-1; D possibly corresponds to TRBD1 (6 bases). The germline V and J ends were trimmed by 4 bases and 0 bases, with 18 bases remaining between them. This CDR3 has 17 residues. CDR1 and CDR2 from the germline V gene are SGHVS and FNYEAQ.

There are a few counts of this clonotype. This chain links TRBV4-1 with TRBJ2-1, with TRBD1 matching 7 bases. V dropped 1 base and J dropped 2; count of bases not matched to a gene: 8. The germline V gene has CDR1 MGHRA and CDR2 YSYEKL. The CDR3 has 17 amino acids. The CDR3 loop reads CASSQGPRDSPYNEQFF. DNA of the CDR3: TGCGCCAGCAGCCAAGGTCCACGGGACAGTCCCTACAATGAGCAGTTCTTC.

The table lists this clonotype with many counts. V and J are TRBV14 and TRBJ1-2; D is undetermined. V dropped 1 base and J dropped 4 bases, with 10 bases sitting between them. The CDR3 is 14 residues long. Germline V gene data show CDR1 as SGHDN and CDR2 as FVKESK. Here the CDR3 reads CASSQATRFYGYTF. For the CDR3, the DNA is TGTGCCAGCAGCCAAGCTACCCGGTTCTATGGCTACACCTTC.

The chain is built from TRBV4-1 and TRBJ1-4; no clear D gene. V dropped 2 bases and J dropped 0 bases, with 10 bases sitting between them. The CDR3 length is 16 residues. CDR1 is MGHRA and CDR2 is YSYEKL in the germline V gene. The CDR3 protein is CASSQRRVATNEKLFF. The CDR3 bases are TGCGCCAGCAGCCAACGTAGGGTTGCAACTAATGAAAAACTGTTTTTT.

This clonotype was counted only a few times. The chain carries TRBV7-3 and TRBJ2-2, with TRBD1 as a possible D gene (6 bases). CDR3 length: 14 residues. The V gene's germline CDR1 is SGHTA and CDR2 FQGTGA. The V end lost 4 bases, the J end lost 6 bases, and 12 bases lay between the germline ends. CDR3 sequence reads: CASSSPTGPGELFF. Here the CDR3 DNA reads TGTGCCAGCAGCTCACCCACAGGGCCCGGGGAGCTGTTTTTT.

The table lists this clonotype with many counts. CDR3 protein: CASSPRPWQGPNTEAFF. Here the CDR3 DNA reads TGTGCCAGCAGCCCTCGTCCTTGGCAGGGACCGAACACTGAAGCTTTCTTT. This chain uses TRBV5-5 with TRBJ1-1; TRBD1 is a possible D gene (5 bases). The V and J ends lost 4 bases and 1 base respectively, with 20 bases between them. The CDR3 sequence is 17 residues long. The germline V gene encodes CDR1 SGHKS and CDR2 YYEKEE (reference sequence).

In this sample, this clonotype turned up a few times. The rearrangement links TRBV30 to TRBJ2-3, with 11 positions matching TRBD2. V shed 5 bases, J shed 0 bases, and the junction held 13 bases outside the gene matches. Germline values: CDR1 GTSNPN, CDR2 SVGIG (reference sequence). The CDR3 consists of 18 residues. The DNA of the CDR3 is TGTGCCTGGGATTGGGGACTAGCGGAAAAAATTAGCACAGATACGCAGTATTTT. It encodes CAWDWGLAEKISTDTQYF.

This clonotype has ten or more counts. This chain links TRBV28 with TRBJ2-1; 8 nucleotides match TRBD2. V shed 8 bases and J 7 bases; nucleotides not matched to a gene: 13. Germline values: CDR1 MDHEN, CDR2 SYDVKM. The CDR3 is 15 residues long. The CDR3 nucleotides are TGTGCCAGCCGCCCACTAGCGGATGCAGATAATGAGCAGTTCTTC. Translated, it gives CASRPLADADNEQFF.

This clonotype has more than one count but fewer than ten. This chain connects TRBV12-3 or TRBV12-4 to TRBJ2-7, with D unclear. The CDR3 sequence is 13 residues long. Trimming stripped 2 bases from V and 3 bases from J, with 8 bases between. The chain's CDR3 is CASSLKVGYEQYF. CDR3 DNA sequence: TGTGCCAGCAGTTTAAAGGTTGGCTACGAGCAGTACTTC.

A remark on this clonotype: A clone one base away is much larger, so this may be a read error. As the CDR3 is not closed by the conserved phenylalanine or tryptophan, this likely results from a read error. CDR3 in amino acids: CSAEDTAYTQETQYL. The CDR3 region has the DNA TGCAGCGCCGAAGACACAGCTTACACTCAAGAGACCCAGTACCTC. The V call is TRBV29-1, the J call TRBJ2-5, with D hard to call. V was shortened by 7 bases and J by 2 bases, with 20 bases between the two germline ends. This CDR3 comprises 15 residues. Per germline, CDR1 SQVTM and CDR2 ANQGSEA.

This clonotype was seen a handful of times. CDR3 coding DNA: TGTGCCAGCACGCGTGGGAGCCAGAGAAACTATGGCTACACCTTC. It specifies CASTRGSQRNYGYTF. The chain links TRBV12-3 or TRBV12-4 to TRBJ1-2; no clear D gene. The CDR3 is 15 residues long. Trimming shortened V by 7 bases and J by 2 bases, and 17 bases separated the two germline ends.

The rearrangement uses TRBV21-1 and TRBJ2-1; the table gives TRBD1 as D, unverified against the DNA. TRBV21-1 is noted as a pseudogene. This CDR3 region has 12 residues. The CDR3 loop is CARAGTGNEQFF. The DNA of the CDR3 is TGTGCCAGGGCCGGGACAGGGAATGAGCAGTTCTTC.

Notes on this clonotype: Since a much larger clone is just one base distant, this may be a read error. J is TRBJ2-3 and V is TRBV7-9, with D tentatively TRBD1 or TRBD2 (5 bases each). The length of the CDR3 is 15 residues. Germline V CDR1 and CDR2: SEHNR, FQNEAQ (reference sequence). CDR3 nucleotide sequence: TGTGCCAGCAGCCACCGGGACGGCGAGGCAGATACGCAGTGTTTT. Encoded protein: CASSHRDGEADTQCF.